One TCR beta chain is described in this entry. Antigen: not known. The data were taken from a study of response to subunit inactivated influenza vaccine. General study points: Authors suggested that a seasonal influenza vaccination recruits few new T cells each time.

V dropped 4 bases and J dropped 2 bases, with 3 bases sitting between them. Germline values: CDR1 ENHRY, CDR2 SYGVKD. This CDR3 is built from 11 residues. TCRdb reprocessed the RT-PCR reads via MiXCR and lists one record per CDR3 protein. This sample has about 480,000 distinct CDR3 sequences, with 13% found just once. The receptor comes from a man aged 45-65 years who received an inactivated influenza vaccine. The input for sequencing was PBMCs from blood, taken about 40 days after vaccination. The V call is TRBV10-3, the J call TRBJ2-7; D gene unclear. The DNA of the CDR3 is TGTGCCATCAGTGGCCCCTACGAGCAGTACTTC. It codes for CAISGPYEQYF.